One and the same sample provided the 2 T cell receptor beta chains below, sequenced in a study of T cells in Graves' hyperthyroidism and ophthalmopathy (dated by TCRdb to the late 2010s). Libraries were made using multiplex PCR. The listed sequencing device is Illumina HiSeq 2000. TCR beta CDR3 regions were amplified from RNA transcripts. For the first round of RT-PCR on the TCR CDR3, the HTBI primer set was used together with the Qiagen OneStep RT-PCR kit. Using fastp at Q25 and MiXCR, TCRdb reprocessed the public reads and kept productive beta chains. When rows share a CDR3 protein, they turn into one entry using the most common DNA and genes. The sample data list about 760,000 distinct CDR3 sequences, and roughly a third of these were observed just once. The ten largest account for roughly 31% of the sample. Sequenced sample: blood. These receptors were obtained from a woman between 35 and 50 years old with Graves' hyperthyroidism.

The table lists this clonotype with many counts. The rearrangement uses TRBV20-1 and TRBJ1-5; D is perhaps TRBD1 (6 bases). The V end was cut by 6 bases, the J end by 7 bases, with 19 bases between. The CDR3 runs 14 residues. Germline CDR1 DFQATT, CDR2 SNEGSKA (reference sequence). The chain's CDR3 is CSALNREGRQPQHF. CDR3 in DNA: TGCAGTGCCCTGAACAGGGAAGGGAGACAGCCCCAGCATTTT.

This clonotype has a handful of counts. The J gene is TRBJ2-7, the V gene TRBV11-1, with no clear D. The CDR3 consists of 13 residues. Germline V gene sequence: CDR1 SGHAT, CDR2 FQDESV (reference sequence). The V gene lost 5 bases and the J gene lost 5 bases, with 13 bases spanning the gap. DNA of the CDR3: TGTGCCAGCAGCCGAGCCCTCCCCGACGAGCAGTACTTC. This gives the protein CASSRALPDEQYF.